The 6 T cell receptor beta chains reported below all come from one sample, sequenced in a study of blood T cell repertoires in COVID-19. Sequenced by immunoSEQ multiplex PCR; TCRdb stores in-frame clones only, minus some. The repertoire holds 170,000 or so clones, roughly 84% seen once, with about 7% in the top ten. Sequencing was performed on PBMCs or T cells enriched from blood (not recorded which). The receptor set was obtained from a woman aged 45-65 years who had recovered from COVID-19.

This rearrangement joins TRBV29-1 to TRBJ1-2; D gene uncertain. CDR1 is SQVTM, CDR2 ANQGSEA, per germline. Trimming removed 3 bases at V and 5 bases at J, with 7 bases between. The CDR3 totals 11 residues. The CDR3 loop reads CSVDPGYGYTF. The CDR3 region has the DNA TGCAGCGTTGATCCCGGTTATGGCTACACCTTC.

The CDR3 region has the DNA TGTGCCAGCAGCTTGGCTGGCGGGAGGAATTACAATGAGCAGTTCTTC. It translates to CASSLAGGRNYNEQFF. V usage is TRBV5-4 and J usage is TRBJ2-1, with 8 bases aligning to TRBD2. This CDR3 has 16 amino acids. In germline, CDR1 is SGHNT, CDR2 YYREEE (reference sequence). The V and J ends lost 0 bases and 4 bases, in that order; junction bases with no gene match: 6.

V and J are TRBV4-1 and TRBJ2-1; 11 nucleotides agree with TRBD2. Germline V gives CDR1 MGHRA, CDR2 YSYEKL. This CDR3 region has 17 residues. V gave up 3 bases and J gave up 6 bases; unmatched junction bases: 10. CDR3 DNA: TGCGCCAGCAGCCATCTCGTTACTAGCGGGAGTGGCAATGAGCAGTTCTTC. This sequence encodes CASSHLVTSGSGNEQFF.

This chain connects TRBV5-4 to TRBJ2-7, with 11 bases matching TRBD2. J was trimmed by 6 bases and V by 5 bases; bases with no gene match: 7. This CDR3 has 14 amino acids. Germline lookup yields CDR1 SGHNT and CDR2 YYREEE (reference sequence). CDR3: CASRTSGEIGEQYF. As DNA, the CDR3 is TGTGCCAGCAGGACTAGCGGGGAGATAGGCGAGCAGTACTTC. Filled out from reference TRBV5-4 and TRBJ2-7, the complete variable domain reads ETGVTQSPTHLIKTRGQQVTLRCSSQSGHNTVSWYQQALGQGPQFIFQYYREEENGRGNFPPRFSGLQFPNYSSELNVNALELDDSALYLCASRTSGEIGEQYFGPGTRLTVT.

The gene calls are TRBV15 and TRBJ1-5; TRBD1 is a possible D gene (5 bases). This CDR3 has 15 amino acids. Germline V CDR1 and CDR2: LNHNV, YYDKDF (reference sequence). Trimming stripped 1 base from V and 4 bases from J, with 11 bases between. DNA for the CDR3: TGTGCCACCAGCAGAGGCGCGGGGGGGAATCAGCCCCAGCATTTT. Translated: CATSRGAGGNQPQHF.

The chain is built from TRBV6-5 and TRBJ1-1; 8 bases align to TRBD1. V dropped 5 bases and J dropped 7; count of bases not matched to a gene: 12. The germline V gene has CDR1 MNHEY and CDR2 SVGAGI. This CDR3 comprises 15 residues. DNA of the CDR3: TGTGCCAGCAGTCAGCGGACAGGGTTTCGGGTTGAAGCTTTCTTT. Translating it yields CASSQRTGFRVEAFF.